What follows are 20 T cell receptor beta chains derived from one specimen sequenced in a study of blood T cell repertoires in COVID-19. Method: immunoSEQ multiplex PCR; TCRdb's copy keeps in-frame clones and lacks some. This table has some 400,000 clones, more than 65% appearing once. The sequencing sample was made of peripheral blood. The receptors were sampled from a human donor with acute or convalescent COVID-19. The donor label of this sample is uncertain.

This chain joins TRBV20-1 and TRBJ2-7; D may be TRBD2 (5 bases). The germline CDR1 and CDR2 sequences are DFQATT and SNEGSKA (reference sequence). V shed 3 bases and J shed 0 bases, with 15 bases lying between them. The CDR3 runs to 15 residues. The chain's CDR3 is CSASGLALSSYEQYF. CDR3 nucleotide sequence: TGCAGTGCTAGTGGATTAGCGTTAAGCTCCTACGAGCAGTACTTC.

J is TRBJ2-7 and V is TRBV19; 7 bases map to TRBD2. The V segment lost 6 bases and the J segment 4 bases; nucleotides outside the gene matches: 6. Germline CDR1 and CDR2: LNHDA and SQIVND (reference sequence). The CDR3 is 13 residues long. CDR3 loop: CASRGAGRYEQYF. The CDR3 nucleotides are TGTGCCAGTAGGGGAGCGGGAAGGTACGAGCAGTACTTC. Supplemented by reference TRBV19 and TRBJ2-7, the full variable domain reads DGGITQSPKYLFRKEGQNVTLSCEQNLNHDAMYWYRQDPGQGLRLIYYSQIVNDFQKGDIAEGYSVSREKKESFPLTVTSAQKNPTAFYLCASRGAGRYEQYFGPGTRLTVT.

The chain couples TRBV24-1 to TRBJ2-7, with a tentative D call TRBD2 (6 bases). The V gene's germline CDR1 is KGHDR and CDR2 SFDVKD. The CDR3 has 15 amino acids. Trimming removed 4 bases at V and 2 bases at J, with 14 bases between. The CDR3 loop reads CATSDPRRVPYEQYF. The CDR3 coding sequence is TGTGCCACCAGTGACCCGAGGAGGGTTCCCTACGAGCAGTACTTC.

The chain has TRBV10-3 and TRBJ2-1; D gene uncertain. The germline V gene encodes CDR1 ENHRY and CDR2 SYGVKD. CDR3 length equals 14 residues. Trimming removed 0 bases at V and 3 bases at J, with 6 bases between. The CDR3 coding sequence is TGTGCCATCAGTGAGTCGGCTGACTACAATGAGCAGTTCTTC. It specifies CAISESADYNEQFF.

The chain carries TRBV19 and TRBJ1-2; maybe TRBD1 (6 bases). CDR1 is LNHDA and CDR2 is SQIVND in the germline V gene (reference sequence). This CDR3 spans 16 amino acids. V was trimmed by 5 bases and J by 4 bases, leaving 20 bases between them. The CDR3 loop reads CASSETYRGQRYGYTF. CDR3 nucleotide sequence: TGTGCCAGTAGTGAGACGTACCGCGGACAGCGCTATGGCTACACCTTC.

This clone was picked up one time. The chain has TRBV4-1 and TRBJ1-1; D perhaps matches TRBD1 (5 bases). Between the trimmed V and J ends, which lost 4 bases and 8 bases, there was a span of 20 bases. This CDR3 is built from 15 residues. Germline CDR1 reads MGHRA; CDR2 reads YSYEKL. CDR3 DNA: TGCGCCAGCAGCCGGACGGGGGACGGGCTAACGGAAGCTTTCTTT. As protein: CASSRTGDGLTEAFF.

This chain links TRBV7-8 with TRBJ2-7; 7 bases align to TRBD2. Germline lookup yields CDR1 SGHVS and CDR2 FQNEAQ. Trimming cost V 5 bases and J 3 bases; bases outside gene matches: 4. The CDR3 totals 13 residues. The DNA for the CDR3 is TGTGCCAGCAGCATGACTAGCCGCTACGAGCAGTACTTC. Amino acids: CASSMTSRYEQYF.

This CDR3 is CASSPPGGPTTDTQYF. In DNA, the CDR3 is TGTGCCAGCTCACCACCAGGGGGTCCCACCACAGATACGCAGTATTTT. This sequence joins TRBV18 and TRBJ2-3; D possibly corresponds to TRBD1 (6 bases). The germline CDR1 and CDR2 sequences are KGHSH and LQKENI. The CDR3 is 16 residues long. V gave up 0 bases and J gave up 2 bases, with 12 bases separating them. Full variable domain (missing parts from reference TRBV18 and TRBJ2-3): NAGVMQNPRHLVRRRGQEARLRCSPMKGHSHVYWYRQLPEEGLKFMVYLQKENIIDESGMPKERFSAEFPKEGPSILRIQQVVRGDSAAYFCASSPPGGPTTDTQYFGPGTRLTVL.

This rearrangement joins TRBV2 to TRBJ1-3; 10 nucleotides agree with TRBD1. J was trimmed by 4 bases and V by 5 bases; bases with no gene match: 5. CDR3 length: 15 amino acids. Germline CDR1 SNHLY, CDR2 FYNNEI. The CDR3 nucleotides read TGTGCCAGCAGTTCCGGGACAGGGGACGGAAACACCATATATTTT. Amino acid sequence: CASSSGTGDGNTIYF.

This clone was seen a few times. The rearrangement uses TRBV23-1 and TRBJ1-5, with 7 positions matching TRBD1. TRBV23-1 is an ORF for which the function is uncertain. Trimming cost V 4 bases and J 1 base; bases outside gene matches: 7. The CDR3 loop spans 16 amino acids. CDR3 protein: CASSRDRRESNQPQHF. The CDR3 bases are TGCGCCAGCAGTCGGGACAGAAGAGAAAGCAATCAGCCCCAGCATTTT.

The chain employs TRBV6-1 and TRBJ1-2; D uncertain. Trimming stripped 3 bases from V and 4 bases from J, with 6 bases between. This CDR3 spans 12 amino acids. Germline values: CDR1 MNHNS, CDR2 SASEGT. The CDR3 protein is CASSDPGYGYTF. CDR3 sequence (DNA): TGTGCCAGCAGTGATCCAGGCTATGGCTACACCTTC.

The V gene is TRBV28, the J gene TRBJ2-2, with 7 nucleotides matching TRBD1. V was clipped by 5 bases and J by 0 bases; unmatched bases: 3. Germline assignment: CDR1 MDHEN and CDR2 SYDVKM. CDR3 length: 15 amino acids. The CDR3 loop reads CASSKTGTNTGELFF. The CDR3 DNA reads TGTGCCAGCAGTAAGACAGGGACGAACACCGGGGAGCTGTTTTTT.

The chain uses TRBV4-2 and TRBJ2-7; 8 bases line up with TRBD2. Per the germline V gene, CDR1 is LGHNA and CDR2 is YNFKEQ. The CDR3 loop spans 15 amino acids. The V and J ends lost 4 bases and 3 bases, in that order; junction bases with no gene match: 8. The CDR3 sequence is CASSREAGDVYEQYF. The CDR3 nucleotides read TGTGCCAGCAGCCGAGAAGCGGGAGACGTCTACGAGCAGTACTTC.

The rearrangement joins TRBV7-9 to TRBJ1-2; TRBD1 agrees at 7 bases. V lost 1 base, J lost 5 bases, and 7 bases stayed unmatched. Germline CDR1 reads SEHNR; CDR2 reads FQNEAQ (reference sequence). The CDR3 runs to 15 residues. The CDR3 DNA is TGTGCCAGCAGCTTAGATGCAGGGGGATTGTATGGCTACACCTTC. It is translated as CASSLDAGGLYGYTF.

The V and J genes are TRBV7-6 and TRBJ1-6; D gene unclear. CDR3 length: 15 amino acids. CDR1 is SGHVS and CDR2 is FNYEAQ in the germline V gene. The V end was cut by 1 base, the J end by 4 bases, with 8 bases between. CDR3 DNA: TGTGCCAGCAGCTTAGACCCCAGATATAATTCACCCCTCCACTTT. Amino acid sequence: CASSLDPRYNSPLHF.

V usage is TRBV5-8 and J usage is TRBJ1-5; D is ambiguous. This CDR3 spans 16 amino acids. The germline V gene has CDR1 SGHTS and CDR2 YDEGEE. Deletions cut 3 bases from V and 3 bases from J, with 16 bases between. This CDR3 is CASSWNKGGDNQPQHF. The CDR3 DNA is TGTGCCAGCAGCTGGAACAAGGGCGGGGACAATCAGCCCCAGCATTTT.

The chain couples TRBV4-2 to TRBJ2-1, with 8 bases fitting TRBD2. CDR1 is LGHNA and CDR2 is YNFKEQ in the germline V gene. The V and J ends lost 0 bases and 9 bases, in that order; junction bases with no gene match: 7. This CDR3 comprises 15 residues. CDR3 nucleotide sequence: TGTGCCAGCAGCCAAGATAGCGGGATTGGTAGTGAGCAGTTCTTC. This gives the protein CASSQDSGIGSEQFF.

This sequence joins TRBV5-1 and TRBJ2-2, with D possibly matching TRBD2 (6 bases). V lost 0 bases to trimming and J lost 2 bases, with 14 bases between them. Looked up from germline, CDR1 is SGHRS and CDR2 is YFSETQ. This CDR3 has 17 amino acids. CDR3 coding DNA: TGCGCCAGCAGCTTGGGTATGGGACTTACAAACACCGGGGAGCTGTTTTTT. This encodes CASSLGMGLTNTGELFF.

The rearrangement joins TRBV18 to TRBJ1-1; D is perhaps TRBD1 (5 bases). Trimming removed 3 bases at V and 6 bases at J, with 14 bases between. There are 14 residues in the CDR3. CDR1 is KGHSH and CDR2 is LQKENI in the germline V gene. The CDR3, as DNA: TGTGCCAGCTCACCCGTGACCGCGGGGGCTGAAGCTTTCTTT. Amino acid sequence: CASSPVTAGAEAFF.

The chain uses TRBV7-9 and TRBJ2-7; perhaps TRBD2 as D (5 bases). The CDR3 consists of 12 residues. Trimming stripped 3 bases from V and 6 bases from J, with 9 bases between. Germline CDR1 and CDR2: SEHNR and FQNEAQ (reference sequence). Here the CDR3 DNA reads TGTGCCAGCAGCTTTAGCGACGGCGAGCAGTACTTC. Its protein is CASSFSDGEQYF.